This note documents a single TCR beta chain sequence. These data originate in a study of blood T cell repertoires in COVID-19. V was cut by 2 bases and J by 6 bases, with 11 bases left in between. Germline CDR1 reads SEHNR; CDR2 reads FQNEAQ (reference sequence). The CDR3 totals 15 residues. Using immunoSEQ multiplex PCR, the repertoire was profiled, and TCRdb retains in-frame clones only, with some absent. This repertoire shows about 200,000 clones, around 86% found once; its top ten account for 3% to 4%. The rearrangement links TRBV7-9 to TRBJ1-6, with D unresolved. The sequenced material came from PBMCs or T cells enriched from blood (not recorded which). This TCR derives from a woman aged 40 to 50 with acute COVID-19. The CDR3 protein is CASSLIYGSNSPLHF. CDR3 bases: TGTGCCAGCAGCTTAATCTACGGGTCTAATTCACCCCTCCACTTT. Complete variable domain (other parts from reference TRBV7-9 and TRBJ1-6): DTGVSQNPRHKITKRGQNVTFRCDPISEHNRLYWYRQTLGQGPEFLTYFQNEAQLEKSRLLSDRFSAERPKGSFSTLEIQRTEQGDSAMYLCASSLIYGSNSPLHFGNGTRLTVT.